Here is one T cell receptor (beta chain) with its context. This clone showed up many times. Its specific antigen is unknown. Qualities for individual bases were not recorded, and no much larger clone is one base off. The sample comes from a study of metastatic and nonmetastatic thyroid tumors (dated by TCRdb to 2018 to 2020). Turning to the overall study: The researchers compared repertoires between peripheral blood samples and tumor or nodule tissue samples from patients with malignant or benign thyroid disease. Overall study results and their limits: In both blood and tumor samples, TCR beta diversity was reported to be significantly higher in malignant tumors than in benign nodules.

Libraries were prepared through PCR. Sequencing took place on an Illumina HiSeq 4000. High-throughput sequencing was used to profile the CDR3 region of the TCR beta-chain in every patient. The study's own analysis went as follows. A classifier to discriminate distant-metastatic papillary thyroid cancer patients was built from CDR3 differences across clinicopathological groups. Repertoire diversity was assessed with the Shannon index, and tumor-blood repertoire similarity with the Morisita-Horn index. The public reads were quality trimmed at Q25 with fastp and then assembled into clones with MiXCR by TCRdb, keeping productive beta chains. TCRdb assigned the V and J calls; the authors' analysis was not used. A total of 22,000 or so clones appear in this sample, approximately 35% of them only once. About 20% of the sample belongs to the ten largest clones. V is shortened by 5 bases, J by 0 bases, and the region joining them spans 11 bases. Inclusive of the bounding cysteine and phenylalanine, the CDR3 is 16 residues long. Only CDR3 DNA is held: 48 bases, read in frame from base 1.

No patient had received any treatment before thyroid surgery. Using T-cell receptor beta sequencing, the study looked back at clinical samples from patients collected from the early 2010s to the late 2010s. The source of this sequence is a male donor with papillary thyroid cancer or a benign thyroid nodule (not recorded which). Some clones in this sample may be carry-over from other donors' samples. The source material was blood. The sequence is built from TRBV12-3 or TRBV12-4 and TRBJ2-6; the D gene remains uncertain. The CDR3 is CASSILQNSGANVLTF. The nucleotides are TGTGCCAGCAGTATTTTACAGAACTCTGGGGCCAACGTCCTGACTTTC.